This T cell receptor beta chain was identified during a study of shared T cell receptors in the human thymus. This table comes from immunoSEQ multiplex PCR, and its TCRdb copy is limited to in-frame clones, with some not included. This table holds approximately 730,000 clones, roughly 88% found once. V was cut by 2 bases and J by 1 base, with 10 bases left in between. There are 15 residues in the CDR3. Germline-derived CDR1 and CDR2 are SGHDN and FVKESK. These records were also assigned to another study, of human thymus T cells. That study adds: Donation was from healthy Finnish infants who were having corrective surgery that addressed congenital heart defects. Resected material from corrective heart surgery provided the thymus tissue analysed.

Material for sequencing was thymocytes. The sequence was collected from a girl under three years old with a congenital heart defect. This chain joins TRBV14 and TRBJ2-3; possible D gene TRBD1, 6 bases. The CDR3 spells CASSQLDSRTDTQYF. CDR3 bases: TGTGCCAGCAGCCAATTGGACAGTCGCACAGATACGCAGTATTTT. Drawing the rest from reference TRBV14 and TRBJ2-3, the complete variable domain is EAGVTQFPSHSVIEKGQTVTLRCDPISGHDNLYWYRRVMGKEIKFLLHFVKESKQDESGMPNNRFLAERTGGTYSTLKVQPAELEDSGVYFCASSQLDSRTDTQYFGPGTRLTVL.